These T cell receptor beta chains were read from a single sample in a study of blood T cell repertoires in COVID-19. Assay used: immunoSEQ multiplex PCR; TCRdb lists only in-frame clones, some missing. The table shows 150,000 to 200,000 clones, with less than 90% occurring only once. The material sequenced was peripheral blood. These receptors all stem from a man aged 65 to 85 with active or convalescent COVID-19. CDR3s include the opening cysteine and the closing phenylalanine or tryptophan. The order of the fields is CDR3 protein, CDR3 DNA, D gene, clone size, V gene, J gene. D genes are given only for firm matches. Part of the rows lack a size; the others show once, few, many or a class for expanded clones.

CATSDGQGGNYGYTF,TGTGCCACCAGTGACGGACAGGGAGGTAACTATGGCTACACCTTC,TRBD1,.,TRBV24-1,TRBJ1-2
CASSFTETYEQYF,TGTGCCAGCAGCTTCACAGAGACCTACGAGCAGTACTTC,.,once,TRBV11-2,TRBJ2-7
CAWIFGSSGNTIYF,TGTGCCTGGATATTTGGCAGCTCTGGAAACACCATATATTTT,.,.,TRBV30,TRBJ1-3
CASSEGLADTQYF,TGTGCCAGCAGCGAAGGACTAGCAGATACGCAGTATTTT,TRBD2,.,TRBV9,TRBJ2-3
CASTRRQSNQPQHF,TGCGCCAGCACCCGACGACAGTCCAATCAGCCCCAGCATTTT,.,.,TRBV10-1,TRBJ1-5
CAISTGTGAGNTIYF,TGTGCCATCAGTACCGGGACAGGGGCAGGAAACACCATATATTTT,TRBD1,.,TRBV10-3,TRBJ1-3
CATSDGGQGENSPLHF,TGTGCCACCAGTGATGGGGGACAGGGTGAGAATTCACCCCTCCACTTT,TRBD1,.,TRBV24-1,TRBJ1-6
CASRLASTDTQYF,TGTGCCAGTCGACTAGCGAGCACAGATACGCAGTATTTT,TRBD2,.,TRBV19,TRBJ2-3
CASSQGGGPYIQYF,TGTGCCAGCTCCCAAGGGGGAGGGCCGTACATTCAGTACTTC,.,.,TRBV28,TRBJ2-4
CASSSPHLRDRGLSNQPQHF,TGTGCCAGCAGTTCGCCCCACCTCCGGGACAGGGGGCTTAGCAATCAGCCCCAGCATTTT,TRBD1,.,TRBV28,TRBJ1-5
CASSIQFRQGEPLLNQPQHF,TGTGCCAGTAGTATTCAATTTCGACAGGGGGAACCCCTTTTAAATCAGCCCCAGCATTTT,TRBD1,.,TRBV19,TRBJ1-5
CASSHLAGGLGDTQYF,TGTGCCAGCAGTCACCTAGCGGGAGGGCTTGGAGATACGCAGTATTTT,TRBD2,once,TRBV27,TRBJ2-3
CAWTEQGAETQYF,TGTGCCTGGACAGAACAGGGGGCAGAGACCCAGTACTTC,TRBD1,.,TRBV30,TRBJ2-5
CSVEYSRDGYTF,TGCAGCGTTGAATATAGTCGGGATGGCTACACCTTC,.,.,TRBV29-1,TRBJ1-2
CASSQENRLGYTF,TGCGCCAGCAGCCAAGAAAACCGGTTAGGCTACACCTTC,.,.,TRBV4-1,TRBJ1-2
CASSFEQGRGNEKLFF,TGTGCCAGCAGCTTCGAACAGGGCAGAGGTAATGAAAAACTGTTTTTT,.,.,TRBV5-5,TRBJ1-4
CSASLPGLVNTGELFF,TGCAGTGCTAGTTTACCGGGACTAGTTAACACCGGGGAGCTGTTTTTT,TRBD2,.,TRBV20-1,TRBJ2-2
CASSIHGGDVTEAFF,TGTGCCAGTAGTATCCACGGCGGGGATGTGACTGAAGCTTTCTTT,.,.,TRBV19,TRBJ1-1
CASSLGGTGSYGYTF,TGCGCCAGCAGCTTGGGGGGGACAGGATCCTATGGCTACACCTTC,TRBD1,.,TRBV5-1,TRBJ1-2
CAISSTTVHQPQHF,TGTGCCATCAGTTCTACCACAGTACATCAGCCCCAGCATTTT,.,.,TRBV10-3,TRBJ1-5
CASSLVGPGSYEQYF,TGTGCCAGCAGCTTGGTCGGTCCGGGGTCCTACGAGCAGTACTTC,.,.,TRBV5-6,TRBJ2-7
CASSPGGTGPSNEKLFF,TGCGCCAGCAGCCCGGGAGGGACAGGGCCGTCTAATGAAAAACTGTTTTTT,TRBD1,.,TRBV5-1,TRBJ1-4
CASSLGQGLLTNEKLFF,TGTGCCAGTAGTCTGGGACAGGGTCTCCTCACAAATGAAAAACTGTTTTTT,TRBD1,.,TRBV19,TRBJ1-4
CASTGMVLSGNTIYF,TGTGCCAGCACCGGGATGGTACTCTCTGGAAACACCATATATTTT,.,.,TRBV6-5,TRBJ1-3
CASSLEWGRSAEAFF,TGTGCCAGCAGCTTAGAGTGGGGGCGGAGCGCTGAAGCTTTCTTT,.,once,TRBV7-2,TRBJ1-1